This T cell receptor (beta chain) came from a study of human T cells and chemical hapten exposure. This clonotype showed up just a few times. Its antigen is as yet unknown. Study results and limitations: Among expanded TCRs, significantly more large CDR3 similarity clusters formed than among controls.

Time point given: patch test 1, 2 weeks after DPC sensitization. As for treatment: therapeutic diphenylcyclopropenone sensitization with weekly scalp DPC. V lost 5 bases, J lost 4 bases, and 11 bases lay in between. This CDR3 has 13 amino acids. MiXCR was run by TCRdb on the RACE reads, yielding one entry per CDR3 protein. The data contain roughly 180,000 distinct CDR3 sequences, about a fifth of them seen just once; the ten biggest clones take up 6% to 8%. The V and J genes are TRBV12-3 or TRBV12-4 and TRBJ1-2; D is perhaps TRBD1 (5 bases). The sequencing here drew on whole blood, taken in connection with sensitization to the hapten diphenylcyclopropenone (DPC). The TCR was taken from a woman in her forties or fifties with alopecia areata. Some clones in this sample may be carry-over from other donors' samples. Written as DNA, the CDR3 is TGTGCCAGCAGTACGACAGTCGTCTATGGCTACACCTTC. This sequence encodes CASSTTVVYGYTF.